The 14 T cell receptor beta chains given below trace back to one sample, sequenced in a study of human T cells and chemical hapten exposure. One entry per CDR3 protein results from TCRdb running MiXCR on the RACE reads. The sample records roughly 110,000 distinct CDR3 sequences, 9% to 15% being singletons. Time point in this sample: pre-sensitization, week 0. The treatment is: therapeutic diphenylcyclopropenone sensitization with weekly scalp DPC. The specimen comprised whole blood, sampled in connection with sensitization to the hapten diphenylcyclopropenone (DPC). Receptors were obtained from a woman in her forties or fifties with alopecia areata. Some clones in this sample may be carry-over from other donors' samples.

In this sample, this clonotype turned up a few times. The CDR3 region is CASSTPGETNYGYTF. Here the CDR3 DNA reads TGTGCCAGCAGCACTCCAGGCGAAACTAACTATGGCTACACCTTC. The chain carries TRBV5-5 and TRBJ1-2; D is unresolved. The CDR3 runs 15 residues. Trimming pared 4 bases from V and 0 bases from J, leaving 13 bases between. Per germline, CDR1 SGHKS and CDR2 YYEKEE (reference sequence).

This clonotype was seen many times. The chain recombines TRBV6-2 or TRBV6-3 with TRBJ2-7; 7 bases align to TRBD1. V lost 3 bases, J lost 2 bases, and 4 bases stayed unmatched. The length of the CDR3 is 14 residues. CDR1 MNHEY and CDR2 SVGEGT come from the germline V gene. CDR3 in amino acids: CASSYRQGTYEQYF. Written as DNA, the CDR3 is TGTGCCAGCAGTTATCGACAGGGAACCTACGAGCAGTACTTC.

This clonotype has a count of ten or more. As DNA, the CDR3 is TGTGCCAGCAGCCCCCGACAGGGGAGCTCTGGAAACACCATATATTTT. Translation gives CASSPRQGSSGNTIYF. The V gene is TRBV7-6, the J gene TRBJ1-3, with TRBD1 matching over 8 bases. With V trimmed by 5 bases and J by 0 bases, 6 bases remained unmatched. This CDR3 region has 16 residues. Germline V gene lookup returns CDR1 SGHVS and CDR2 FNYEAQ.

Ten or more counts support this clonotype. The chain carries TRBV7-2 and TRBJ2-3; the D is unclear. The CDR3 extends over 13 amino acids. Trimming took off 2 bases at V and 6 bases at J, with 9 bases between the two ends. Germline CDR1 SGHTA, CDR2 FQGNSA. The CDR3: CASSLSHGDTQYF. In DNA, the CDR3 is TGTGCCAGCAGCTTATCTCACGGGGATACGCAGTATTTT.

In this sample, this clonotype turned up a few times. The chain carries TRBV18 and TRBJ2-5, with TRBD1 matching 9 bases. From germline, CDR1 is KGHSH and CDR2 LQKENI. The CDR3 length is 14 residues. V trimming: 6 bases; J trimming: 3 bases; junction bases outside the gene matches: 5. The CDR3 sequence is CASSPGTGKETQYF. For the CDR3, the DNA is TGTGCCAGCTCTCCCGGGACAGGGAAAGAGACCCAGTACTTC.

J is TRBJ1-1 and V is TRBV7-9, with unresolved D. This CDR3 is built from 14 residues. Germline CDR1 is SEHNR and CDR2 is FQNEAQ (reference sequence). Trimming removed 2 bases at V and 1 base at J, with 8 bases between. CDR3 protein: CASSLSASNTEAFF. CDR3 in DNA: TGTGCCAGCAGCTTATCCGCATCGAACACTGAAGCTTTCTTT.

This CDR3 is CASSIAESYEQYF. The DNA for the CDR3 is TGTGCCAGTAGTATAGCGGAATCTTACGAGCAGTACTTC. The chain joins TRBV19 to TRBJ2-7; D is unclear. The germline V and J ends were trimmed by 1 base and 4 bases, with 8 bases remaining between them. CDR3 length: 13 residues. Germline V gene lookup returns CDR1 LNHDA and CDR2 SQIVND (reference sequence).

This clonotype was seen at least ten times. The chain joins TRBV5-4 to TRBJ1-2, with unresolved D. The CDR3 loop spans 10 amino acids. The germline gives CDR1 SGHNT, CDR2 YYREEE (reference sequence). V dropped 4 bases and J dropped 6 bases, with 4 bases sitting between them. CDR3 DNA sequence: TGTGCCAGCAGCACCGATGGCTACACCTTC. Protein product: CASSTDGYTF.

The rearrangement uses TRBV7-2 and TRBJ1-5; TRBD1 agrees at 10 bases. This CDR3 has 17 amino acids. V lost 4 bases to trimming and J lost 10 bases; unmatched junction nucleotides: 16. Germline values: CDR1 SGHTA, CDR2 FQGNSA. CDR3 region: CASSSLGGQGYGLPQHF. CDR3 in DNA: TGTGCCAGCAGCTCCCTGGGGGGACAGGGGTACGGGCTACCCCAGCATTTT.

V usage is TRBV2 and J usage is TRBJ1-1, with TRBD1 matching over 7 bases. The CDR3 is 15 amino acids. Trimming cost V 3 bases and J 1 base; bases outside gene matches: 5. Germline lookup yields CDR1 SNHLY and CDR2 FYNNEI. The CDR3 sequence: CASSELGQTNTEAFF. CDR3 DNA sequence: TGTGCCAGCAGTGAGTTGGGACAGACGAACACTGAAGCTTTCTTT.

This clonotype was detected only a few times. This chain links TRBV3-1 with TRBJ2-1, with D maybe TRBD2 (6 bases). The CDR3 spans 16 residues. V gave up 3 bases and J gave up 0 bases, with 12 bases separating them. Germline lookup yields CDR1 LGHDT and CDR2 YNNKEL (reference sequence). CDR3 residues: CASSQDSGNSYNEQFF. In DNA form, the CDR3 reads TGTGCCAGCAGCCAGGATAGCGGCAACTCCTACAATGAGCAGTTCTTC.

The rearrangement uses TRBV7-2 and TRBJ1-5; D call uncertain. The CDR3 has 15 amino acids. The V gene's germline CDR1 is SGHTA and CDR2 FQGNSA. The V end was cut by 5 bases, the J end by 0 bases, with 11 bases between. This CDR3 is CASSPRRDSNQPQHF. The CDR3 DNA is TGTGCCAGCAGCCCACGGCGAGATAGCAATCAGCCCCAGCATTTT.

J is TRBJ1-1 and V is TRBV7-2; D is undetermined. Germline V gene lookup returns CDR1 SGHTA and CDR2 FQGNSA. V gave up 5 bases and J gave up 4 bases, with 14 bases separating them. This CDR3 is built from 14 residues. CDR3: CASSRQNEGTEAFF. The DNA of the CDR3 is TGTGCCAGCAGCCGTCAAAACGAAGGCACTGAAGCTTTCTTT.

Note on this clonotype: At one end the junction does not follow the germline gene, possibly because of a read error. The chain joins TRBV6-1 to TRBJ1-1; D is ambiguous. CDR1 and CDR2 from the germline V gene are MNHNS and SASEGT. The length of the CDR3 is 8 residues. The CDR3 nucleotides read TGTGCCAGCAGTGCAAGGCTCTTT. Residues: CASSARLF.